These 26 T cell receptor beta chains originate from one sample sequenced in a study of blood T cells in healthy people across ages. Together with a sample-barcoded 5' primer, a J-beta primer mix was included in a second PCR lasting roughly 6 to 12 cycles. TCRdb reanalysed the 5' RACE reads using MiXCR and keeps one entry per CDR3 protein. The repertoire includes about 780,000 distinct CDR3 sequences, more than 35% of them detected once, and over 15% sits in the top ten. Sequenced input: blood. These receptor sequences come from a man at least 80 years old in good health.

This clonotype was seen more than once but under ten times. This chain joins TRBV29-1 and TRBJ2-7; weak D call: TRBD1 (6 bases). CDR3 length: 13 amino acids. Germline V gene lookup returns CDR1 SQVTM and CDR2 ANQGSEA. Between the trimmed V and J ends, which lost 3 bases and 4 bases, there was a span of 13 bases. The CDR3 loop reads CSVDSGDSYEQYF. The CDR3 DNA reads as TGCAGCGTTGATTCAGGGGATTCTTACGAGCAGTACTTC.

Turning to this clonotype: A read error is possible here, since a much larger clone lies one base away. The chain uses TRBV9 and TRBJ2-7; 8 bases are shared with TRBD2. Germline assignment: CDR1 SGDLS and CDR2 YYNGEE. CDR3 length: 14 residues. CDR3 in DNA: TGTGACAGCAGCGTAGCGGGGCTCTCCTACGAGCAGTACTTC. Translated: CDSSVAGLSYEQYF.

The rearrangement uses TRBV23-1 and TRBJ2-5; D remains ambiguous. TRBV23-1 is recorded as an ORF, its role being uncertain. The CDR3 is 13 amino acids. V lost 4 bases to trimming and J lost 5 bases, with 11 bases between them. CDR3 region: CASSLPPRETQYF. The CDR3 DNA reads TGCGCCAGCAGTCTACCCCCGAGGGAGACCCAGTACTTC.

The chain combines TRBV10-2 with TRBJ2-5; 9 bases match TRBD2. Germline CDR1 is WSHSY and CDR2 is SAAADI. The ends lost 0 bases at V and 11 bases at J; junction bases unmatched: 16. The CDR3 has 17 residues. DNA for the CDR3: TGCGCCAGCAGTGAGTCGCAGCAGGCTAGCGGGACGGGGGAGCAGTACTTC. Protein product: CASSESQQASGTGEQYF.

V and J are TRBV6-1 and TRBJ2-5, with TRBD2 identical over 13 bases. This CDR3 has 15 residues. Per germline, CDR1 MNHNS and CDR2 SASEGT. J was trimmed by 4 bases and V by 8 bases; bases with no gene match: 7. The CDR3, as DNA: TGTGCCAGCTTCCCGGGACTAGCGGGATCAGAGACCCAGTACTTC. The encoded protein is CASFPGLAGSETQYF.

This clonotype was seen just once. This rearrangement joins TRBV14 to TRBJ2-7; no reliable D call. Germline lookup yields CDR1 SGHDN and CDR2 FVKESK. The CDR3 is made up of 17 amino acids. V lost 5 bases to trimming and J lost 7 bases, with 27 bases between them. The DNA of the CDR3 is TGTGCCAGCAGCGCGGTAGGTGGCGCCCTTCAAGGAGATGAGCAGTACTTC. Translated: CASSAVGGALQGDEQYF.

The chain couples TRBV7-2 to TRBJ1-4, with D perhaps matching TRBD1 (5 bases). CDR3 length: 15 residues. The germline gives CDR1 SGHTA, CDR2 FQGNSA. The ends were cut back, 3 bases at V and 8 bases at J, with 16 bases in the middle. In DNA, the CDR3 is TGTGCCAGCAGCTTGTCTGGGGCCGGGTGGGAAAAACTGTTTTTT. It translates to CASSLSGAGWEKLFF.

The chain employs TRBV12-3 or TRBV12-4 and TRBJ2-1; weak D call: TRBD2 (7 bases). Trimming took off 6 bases at V and 6 bases at J, with 12 bases between the two ends. This CDR3 is 13 amino acids long. DNA of the CDR3: TGTGCCAGCAGAGGGGGGGTCACCAATGAGCAGTTCTTC. Translated: CASRGGVTNEQFF.

The genes are TRBV12-3 or TRBV12-4 and TRBJ2-5; 7 bases map to TRBD2. J lost 11 bases, V lost 4 bases, and 19 bases had no gene match. This CDR3 region has 16 residues. This CDR3 reads CASSSTVQSGMNEQYF. The CDR3 region has the DNA TGTGCCAGCAGTTCAACTGTCCAAAGCGGGATGAATGAGCAGTACTTC.

The rearrangement links TRBV20-1 to TRBJ1-5, with TRBD1 as a possible D gene (5 bases). The CDR3 contains 14 residues. CDR1 DFQATT and CDR2 SNEGSKA come from the germline V gene (reference sequence). V lost 3 bases to trimming and J lost 0 bases, with 9 bases between them. The CDR3 DNA reads as TGCAGTGCTAGGGGGACTGATAGCAATCAGCCCCAGCATTTT. Protein: CSARGTDSNQPQHF.

The CDR3 reads CASKPKLLYNEQYF. The CDR3 coding sequence is TGCGCCAGCAAACCCAAACTACTCTACAATGAGCAGTACTTC. The chain recombines TRBV5-1 with TRBJ2-1; no firm D call. The J call may not be correct, given that the DNA end is closer to TRBJ2-7. Germline V gene data show CDR1 as SGHRS and CDR2 as YFSETQ. This CDR3 has 14 residues.

A note on this clonotype: At one end the junction does not follow the germline gene, possibly because of a read error. The V call is TRBV4-2, the J call TRBJ2-1; D gene uncertain. The CDR3 length is 14 residues. CDR1 is LGHNA and CDR2 is YNFKEQ in the germline V gene. In nucleotides, the CDR3 is TGTGCCTGCAGCCAAGAAGGGTTGGTCGTAGAGCAGTTCTTC. Translated: CACSQEGLVVEQFF.

This clonotype was counted ten times or more. This chain's CDR3 is CAISESGGLELAKNIQYF. DNA of the CDR3: TGTGCCATCAGTGAGTCGGGCGGACTAGAGCTAGCCAAAAACATTCAGTACTTC. The V gene is TRBV10-3, the J gene TRBJ2-4; 7 bases line up with TRBD2. V dropped 0 bases and J dropped 0; count of bases not matched to a gene: 8. The CDR3 length is 18 residues. From germline, CDR1 is ENHRY and CDR2 SYGVKD.

Note on this clonotype: With a much larger clone just one base away, this may be a read error. The rearrangement joins TRBV20-1 to TRBJ2-4, with 7 bases matching TRBD2. The J call may be mistaken, given a closer DNA end match to TRBJ2-7. The CDR3 has 14 residues. Per germline, CDR1 DFQATT and CDR2 SNEGSKA (reference sequence). This CDR3 is CSASKGAGIYEQYF. In nucleotides, the CDR3 is TGCAGTGCTAGTAAGGGAGCGGGGATCTACGAGCAGTACTTC.

The rearrangement links TRBV20-1 to TRBJ2-3; D tentatively reads TRBD1 or TRBD2 (6 bases each). The germline V and J ends were trimmed by 3 bases and 6 bases, with 16 bases remaining between them. Germline V gene data show CDR1 as DFQATT and CDR2 as SNEGSKA (reference sequence). This CDR3 is built from 14 residues. The CDR3: CSARSVGAGDTQYF. The CDR3 bases are TGCAGTGCTAGGAGTGTGGGGGCGGGGGATACGCAGTATTTT.

The chain has TRBV29-1 and TRBJ2-1; 9 bases map to TRBD1. The tail of the sequence fits TRBJ2-7 better, so the J call may be wrong. Germline V gene sequence: CDR1 SQVTM, CDR2 ANQGSEA. This CDR3 region has 14 residues. The CDR3 nucleotides read TGCAGCGTTCGAGGGACAGGGTCCTACAATGAGCAGTACTTC. It is translated as CSVRGTGSYNEQYF.

This clonotype appeared a few times. The rearrangement links TRBV12-3 or TRBV12-4 to TRBJ2-1, with no clear D. This CDR3 contains 13 residues. V was cut by 2 bases and J by 7 bases, with 9 bases left in between. The CDR3 loop reads CASSLWSPNEQFF. Written as DNA, the CDR3 is TGTGCCAGCAGTTTATGGTCTCCAAATGAGCAGTTCTTC.

V and J are TRBV25-1 and TRBJ2-3; 10 bases fit TRBD1. Germline CDR1 is MGHDK and CDR2 is SYGVNS. Unmatched junction bases numbered 5, after V lost 1 base and J lost 7 bases. The CDR3 contains 15 residues. CDR3 protein: CASSEFGQGGNTQYF. The CDR3 DNA reads TGTGCCAGCAGTGAATTTGGACAGGGGGGTAATACGCAGTATTTT.

This clonotype came up a few times. The chain employs TRBV9 and TRBJ2-3; the D is unclear. The CDR3 sequence is 15 residues long. Trimming left V 0 bases short and J 2 bases short, with 10 bases between. The germline gives CDR1 SGDLS, CDR2 YYNGEE. The CDR3 sequence is CASSVDPVSTDTQYF. CDR3 DNA sequence: TGTGCCAGCAGCGTAGATCCAGTCTCCACAGATACGCAGTATTTT.

J is TRBJ1-2 and V is TRBV3-1; a weak D match, TRBD1 (5 bases). CDR3 size: 16 residues. The germline V gene encodes CDR1 LGHDT and CDR2 YNNKEL (reference sequence). V gave up 3 bases and J gave up 2 bases, with 16 bases separating them. The chain's CDR3 is CASSHTLGGGNYGYTF. The CDR3 bases are TGTGCCAGCAGCCATACCCTCGGGGGGGGGAACTATGGCTACACCTTC.

The J gene is TRBJ2-2, the V gene TRBV7-3; D is perhaps TRBD1 (6 bases). Germline CDR1 is SGHTA and CDR2 is FQGTGA. The germline V and J ends were trimmed by 1 base and 4 bases, with 13 bases remaining between them. The CDR3 totals 16 residues. CDR3 sequence (DNA): TGTGCCAGCAGCTTAAACAGGGATCTACGCACCGGGGAGCTGTTTTTT. As protein: CASSLNRDLRTGELFF.

This clonotype has at least ten counts. The V and J genes are TRBV7-9 and TRBJ2-1, with D possibly being TRBD1 (5 bases). The germline V gene encodes CDR1 SEHNR and CDR2 FQNEAQ (reference sequence). V lost 5 bases to trimming and J lost 2 bases, with 13 bases between them. The CDR3 has 15 residues. CDR3 residues: CASSTPVTAYNEQFF. The CDR3 DNA is TGTGCCAGCAGCACCCCCGTGACAGCCTACAATGAGCAGTTCTTC.

CDR3 DNA sequence: TGCAGTGCTAGGTGGCAATTGACAGGCTACGAGCAGTTCTTC. Its protein product is CSARWQLTGYEQFF. The chain combines TRBV20-1 with TRBJ2-1, with a tentative D call TRBD1 (6 bases). CDR3 size: 14 residues. CDR1 and CDR2 from the germline V gene are DFQATT and SNEGSKA (reference sequence). Trimming shortened V by 3 bases and J by 10 bases, and 19 bases separated the two germline ends.

This clonotype came up many times. The chain is built from TRBV20-1 and TRBJ2-5; 13 bases map to TRBD2. The CDR3 is made up of 16 amino acids. Per the germline V gene, CDR1 is DFQATT and CDR2 is SNEGSKA (reference sequence). The V gene end was trimmed by 5 bases and the J gene end by 1 base; junction bases not matched to a gene: 7. The chain's CDR3 is CSAGGWTSGSQETQYF. CDR3 in DNA: TGCAGTGCTGGGGGATGGACTAGCGGGAGCCAAGAGACCCAGTACTTC.

The V gene is TRBV7-8, the J gene TRBJ2-5, with D perhaps given as TRBD1 or TRBD2 (5 bases each). Germline V lookup: CDR1 SGHVS, CDR2 FQNEAQ. Trimming removed 1 base at V and 4 bases at J, with 13 bases between. The CDR3 spans 15 residues. The CDR3 sequence: CASSLVGTVAETQYF. The CDR3 bases are TGTGCCAGCAGCTTAGTTGGGACGGTGGCAGAGACCCAGTACTTC.

The table lists this clonotype with a few counts. Here the CDR3 reads CASTIVSAGELFF. CDR3 bases: TGTGCCAGCACCATTGTGTCCGCCGGGGAGCTGTTTTTT. The V call is TRBV28, the J call TRBJ2-2; D ambiguous. Trimming left V 7 bases short and J 6 bases short, with 12 bases between. The CDR3 loop spans 13 amino acids. CDR1 and CDR2 (germline): MDHEN, SYDVKM.